The 29 T cell receptor beta chains below all came from one sample that was sequenced in a study of shared clonotypes between healthy human individuals (dated by TCRdb to about 2020). Receptor libraries were prepared by the immunoSEQ multiplex PCR assay. The table comes from immuneACCESS by way of TCRdb, which keeps in-frame sequences with V and J called. Part of the clones is missing from these tables; in studies checked, under half for an unresolved V gene and the rest for unknown reasons. The sample records roughly 2 million clones, under 97% of which are singletons. Clones ranked in the top ten supply around 0.13% of the sample. The sample comprised naive CD4+ T cells sorted from blood. The cell subset or site label of this sample denotes: CD45RA+ positively selected. The source of these receptors is a man between 18 and 29 years old in good health.

The chain is built from TRBV5-1 and TRBJ2-6, with no clear D. With 0 bases removed from V and 0 bases from J, the gap between germline ends came to 10 bases. CDR1 and CDR2 from the germline V gene are SGHRS and YFSETQ. This CDR3 region has 17 residues. CDR3 in amino acids: CASSLEGLNSGANVLTF. The CDR3 DNA follows: TGCGCCAGCAGCTTGGAGGGTCTCAACTCTGGGGCCAACGTCCTGACTTTC.

The genes are TRBV5-1 and TRBJ2-7; 10 nucleotides match TRBD1. Germline V gene lookup returns CDR1 SGHRS and CDR2 YFSETQ. The V gene end was trimmed by 4 bases and the J gene end by 2 bases; junction bases not matched to a gene: 9. This CDR3 has 16 amino acids. The CDR3 nucleotides read TGCGCCAGCAGCACATACCGGGACAGGGGCCCCTACGAGCAGTACTTC. Translating gives CASSTYRDRGPYEQYF.

This clone was counted once. Mismatch with germline at one junction end may stem from a read error. V is TRBV7-7 and J is TRBJ2-3; 10 bases fit TRBD2. CDR1 SSHAT and CDR2 FNYEAQ come from the germline V gene (reference sequence). The CDR3 is 16 residues long. CDR3: CASSLGAGGPTDTQYF. In nucleotides, the CDR3 is TGTGCTAGCAGCTTGGGAGCGGGAGGGCCGACAGATACGCAGTATTTT.

This clone was seen once. The chain couples TRBV30 to TRBJ2-6; 8 nucleotides line up with TRBD1. V lost 1 base, J lost 2 bases, and 4 bases stayed unmatched. Germline CDR1 is GTSNPN and CDR2 is SVGIG (reference sequence). The CDR3 is 16 residues long. In DNA, the CDR3 is TGTGCCTGGAGTGGGGACAGGTTCCCTGGGGCCAACGTCCTGACTTTC. Its protein product is CAWSGDRFPGANVLTF.

The chain couples TRBV7-6 to TRBJ2-5; no clear D gene. CDR3 length: 19 residues. Germline assignment: CDR1 SGHVS and CDR2 FNYEAQ. With 3 bases removed from V and 3 bases from J, the gap between germline ends came to 26 bases. The DNA for the CDR3 is TGTGCCAGCAGCTTTATGGCTCTAAGCGACATAAAGAGCGAAGAGACCCAGTACTTC. Residues: CASSFMALSDIKSEETQYF.

Turning to this clone: In the same sample, other DNA sequences code for this CDR3. The chain has TRBV4-3 and TRBJ2-3; weak D call: TRBD1 (5 bases). Trimming cost V 0 bases and J 0 bases, with 7 bases left between them. Germline values: CDR1 LGHNA, CDR2 YSLEER. The CDR3 is made up of 15 amino acids. The CDR3 spells CASSQEGRSTDTQYF. The CDR3 nucleotides are TGCGCCAGCAGCCAAGAGGGGCGGAGCACAGATACGCAGTATTTT.

The chain combines TRBV4-1 with TRBJ1-2; 7 nucleotides match TRBD1. Germline loops: CDR1 MGHRA, CDR2 YSYEKL. Trimming removed 0 bases from V and 2 bases from J; junction bases left unmatched: 3. This CDR3 region has 15 residues. The DNA for the CDR3 is TGCGCCAGCAGCCAAGAAACAGGGGCAAACTATGGCTACACCTTC. Amino acids: CASSQETGANYGYTF.

V and J are TRBV7-2 and TRBJ2-7; TRBD1 matches at 7 bases. V shed 5 bases and J 5 bases; nucleotides not matched to a gene: 3. The V gene's germline CDR1 is SGHTA and CDR2 FQGNSA. CDR3 length equals 12 residues. CDR3 sequence: CASSVQGHEQYF. DNA for the CDR3: TGTGCCAGCAGCGTACAGGGGCACGAGCAGTACTTC.

This chain uses TRBV7-9 with TRBJ1-6; 9 bases are a match to TRBD1. V trimming: 1 base; J trimming: 10 bases; junction bases outside the gene matches: 5. Germline assignment: CDR1 SEHNR and CDR2 FQNEAQ (reference sequence). The CDR3 is 15 amino acids. The CDR3 here is CASSLDDRGNSPLHF. CDR3 coding DNA: TGTGCCAGCAGCTTAGATGACAGGGGGAACTCACCCCTCCACTTT.

This clone was seen just once. Other DNA sequences in the sample encode the same CDR3. The rearrangement uses TRBV30 and TRBJ1-1; 7 positions agree with TRBD1. The germline V gene has CDR1 GTSNPN and CDR2 SVGIG (reference sequence). Losses at the gene ends were 8 bases for V and 2 bases for J; bases not matched to a gene: 5. CDR3 size: 12 residues. The DNA of the CDR3 is TGTGCCCTAGACAGGGACAACACTGAAGCTTTCTTT. Amino acids: CALDRDNTEAFF.

The rearrangement uses TRBV19 and TRBJ1-5; possible D gene TRBD1, 6 bases. The germline V and J ends were trimmed by 5 bases and 0 bases, with 20 bases remaining between them. Germline V gives CDR1 LNHDA, CDR2 SQIVND (reference sequence). The CDR3 extends over 18 amino acids. The CDR3 spells CASSPLGANPSSNQPQHF. Here the CDR3 DNA reads TGTGCCAGTAGTCCCCTGGGGGCCAACCCCTCTAGCAATCAGCCCCAGCATTTT.

The chain uses TRBV2 and TRBJ1-1; D is perhaps TRBD1 (5 bases). This CDR3 contains 14 residues. The germline CDR1 and CDR2 sequences are SNHLY and FYNNEI. The V end was cut by 9 bases, the J end by 1 base, with 15 bases between. CDR3 residues: CASGTQASNTEAFF. CDR3 coding DNA: TGTGCCAGTGGAACACAGGCTTCGAACACTGAAGCTTTCTTT.

This chain joins TRBV6-5 and TRBJ2-5; 8 bases map to TRBD1. This CDR3 contains 15 residues. CDR1 MNHEY and CDR2 SVGAGI come from the germline V gene. The J segment lost 5 bases and the V segment lost 8 bases, leaving 13 bases of the junction unmatched. The CDR3 nucleotides are TGTGCCAGCGTTTCTTCTGGACAGGGTATCGAGACCCAGTACTTC. Its protein product is CASVSSGQGIETQYF.

Details on this clone: Additional DNA sequences in this sample encode the identical CDR3. The chain is built from TRBV6-5 and TRBJ1-6, with no clear D. CDR1 is MNHEY and CDR2 is SVGAGI in the germline V gene. The CDR3 sequence is 13 residues long. The germline V and J ends were trimmed by 8 bases and 4 bases, with 9 bases remaining between them. For the CDR3, the DNA is TGTGCCAGCTCCCGGCAGTATAATTCACCCCTCCACTTT. It translates to CASSRQYNSPLHF.

The chain uses TRBV11-3 and TRBJ1-3; tentatively, D is TRBD1 (5 bases). Germline V gene lookup returns CDR1 SGHNT and CDR2 YENEEA. Trimming left V 6 bases short and J 4 bases short, with 13 bases between. The CDR3 totals 14 residues. The CDR3 region is CASSVGGEGNTIYF. CDR3 bases: TGTGCCAGCAGTGTTGGAGGGGAAGGAAACACCATATATTTT.

This clone was observed a handful of times. This rearrangement joins TRBV25-1 to TRBJ1-6; possibly TRBD1 for D (6 bases). Between the trimmed V and J ends, which lost 4 bases and 6 bases, there was a span of 16 bases. CDR3 size: 16 residues. The germline CDR1 and CDR2 sequences are MGHDK and SYGVNS. This chain's CDR3 is CASSVLQGGANSPLHF. CDR3 sequence (DNA): TGTGCCAGCAGTGTCCTACAGGGAGGGGCTAATTCACCCCTCCACTTT.

The chain joins TRBV6-1 to TRBJ2-7; D gene uncertain. The CDR3 has 13 amino acids. The V end lost 6 bases, the J end lost 4 bases, and 13 bases lay between the germline ends. Germline V gene data show CDR1 as MNHNS and CDR2 as SASEGT. CDR3 nucleotides: TGTGCCAGCAGCGTGCGGAAGCAGTACGAGCAGTACTTC. Translated: CASSVRKQYEQYF.

This clone was picked up one time. The chain uses TRBV18 and TRBJ2-2; a possible D gene is TRBD2 (5 bases). V lost 2 bases and J 2 bases, leaving 9 bases between the germline ends. The CDR3 runs 15 residues. Germline CDR1 KGHSH, CDR2 LQKENI. The CDR3 DNA follows: TGTGCCAGCTCACCAATTGAGGGAAACACCGGGGAGCTGTTTTTT. This sequence encodes CASSPIEGNTGELFF.

This sequence joins TRBV7-2 and TRBJ2-7, with 9 bases fitting TRBD1. This CDR3 is built from 17 residues. V lost 0 bases and J lost 6; bases outside the gene matches: 12. Germline-derived CDR1 and CDR2 are SGHTA and FQGNSA. The CDR3 DNA follows: TGTGCCAGCAGCTTAGCAAGAAAGGGGACAGGGTTCGGCGAGCAGTACTTC. The encoded protein is CASSLARKGTGFGEQYF.

This clone was recorded only once. The chain employs TRBV5-4 and TRBJ2-2; 10 bases map to TRBD2. The CDR3 extends over 15 amino acids. Unmatched junction bases numbered 4, after V lost 4 bases and J lost 4 bases. From germline, CDR1 is SGHNT and CDR2 YYREEE (reference sequence). The CDR3 DNA follows: TGTGCCAGCAGCCCCAGCGGGGGGGCCACCGGGGAGCTGTTTTTT. It codes for CASSPSGGATGELFF.

The rearrangement links TRBV6-5 to TRBJ2-1; 12 positions match TRBD2. The CDR3 runs to 15 residues. The V gene end was trimmed by 6 bases and the J gene end by 7 bases; junction bases not matched to a gene: 7. Germline-derived CDR1 and CDR2 are MNHEY and SVGAGI. CDR3 DNA: TGTGCCAGCAGGTCTCTAGCGGGAGGGCCAAATGAGCAGTTCTTC. This sequence encodes CASRSLAGGPNEQFF.

This clone showed up just once. J is TRBJ2-7 and V is TRBV4-3; 8 bases match TRBD1. Germline CDR1 and CDR2: LGHNA and YSLEER. Germline trimming cut 0 bases from V and 6 bases from J; bases unmatched to any gene: 10. CDR3 size: 16 residues. For the CDR3, the DNA is TGCGCCAGCAGCCAAGAAGGGTTGGGACAGGCAAGCGAGCAGTACTTC. Its translation is CASSQEGLGQASEQYF.

V gene TRBV6-5 combines with J gene TRBJ1-2, with TRBD1 identical over 10 bases. Germline V gene data show CDR1 as MNHEY and CDR2 as SVGAGI. The V segment lost 8 bases and the J segment 9 bases; nucleotides outside the gene matches: 9. There are 13 residues in the CDR3. The CDR3 DNA reads as TGTGCCAGCGGACCGACAGGGGGCGGGAGCTACACCTTC. It translates to CASGPTGGGSYTF.

V usage is TRBV29-1 and J usage is TRBJ2-3; D could derive from TRBD1 or TRBD2 (5 bases each). V lost 4 bases to trimming and J lost 1 base, with 9 bases between them. This CDR3 has 13 amino acids. Germline V CDR1 and CDR2: SQVTM, ANQGSEA. The DNA of the CDR3 is TGCAGCGTTGGAATGGGGGGCACAGATACGCAGTATTTT. It codes for CSVGMGGTDTQYF.

The chain employs TRBV2 and TRBJ1-4; 8 bases fit TRBD1. The CDR3 runs 16 residues. The germline CDR1 and CDR2 sequences are SNHLY and FYNNEI. V lost 3 bases to trimming and J lost 4 bases; unmatched junction nucleotides: 7. CDR3 protein: CASSDGRQGNNEKLFF. The DNA of the CDR3 is TGTGCCAGCAGTGATGGGAGACAGGGGAATAATGAAAAACTGTTTTTT.

Details on this clone: The same CDR3 can be traced to other DNA sequences in this sample. The chain has TRBV5-1 and TRBJ2-7; a weak D match, TRBD1 (6 bases). Germline loops: CDR1 SGHRS, CDR2 YFSETQ. V gave up 0 bases and J gave up 3 bases, with 13 bases separating them. CDR3 size: 15 residues. CDR3 in DNA: TGCGCCAGCAGCTTGGAACAGGGAGCTTTCTACGAGCAGTACTTC. This encodes CASSLEQGAFYEQYF.

The V call is TRBV27, the J call TRBJ1-6; no clear D gene. V dropped 3 bases and J dropped 0 bases, with 9 bases sitting between them. Germline lookup yields CDR1 MNHEY and CDR2 SMNVEV (reference sequence). This CDR3 has 16 residues. The CDR3 sequence: CASSFSRRSYNSPLHF. The CDR3 region has the DNA TGTGCCAGCAGTTTTTCGAGGCGCTCCTATAATTCACCCCTCCACTTT.

About this clone: The DNA is omitted, as the CDR3 cannot be located on it reliably, and the CDR3 follows TCRdb's listing. J is TRBJ2-3 and V is TRBV5-1. CDR1 is SGHRS and CDR2 is YFSETQ in the germline V gene. The CDR3 extends over 14 residues, inclusive of both ends. CDR3 protein: CASSLRTSAPSQYF.

This sequence joins TRBV18 and TRBJ1-2; 8 bases fit TRBD1. CDR1 is KGHSH and CDR2 is LQKENI in the germline V gene. The J segment lost 3 bases and the V segment lost 4 bases, leaving 7 bases of the junction unmatched. There are 15 residues in the CDR3. The CDR3 loop reads CASSQETGADYGYTF. The CDR3 nucleotides are TGTGCCAGCTCACAGGAGACAGGGGCCGACTATGGCTACACCTTC.